The rows below give T cell receptor beta chains drawn from one sample of a study of OX40 agonist ivuxolimab in advanced cancers. Using immunoSEQ multiplex PCR, the repertoire was profiled, and TCRdb retains in-frame clones only, with some absent. The sample holds about 16,000 clones, about 76% seen once. Sequences were derived from CD4+ or CD8+ T cells sorted from blood, sampled in a trial of the OX40 agonist ivuxolimab. All receptors come from an adult with an advanced solid tumor such as melanoma, head and neck, liver or kidney cancer. Both conserved end residues are part of each CDR3. A D gene is named only where the DNA matches it firmly. Size values are once, few and many counts, or a class for expanded clones, and some rows have none.

size | D | J | V | DNA | CDR3
- | TRBD2 | TRBJ2-1 | TRBV11-2 | TGTGCCAGCAGCTGGCCGGGACTAGCAAATGAGCAGTTCTTC | CASSWPGLANEQFF
- | TRBD2 | TRBJ2-7 | TRBV5-8 | TGTGCCAGCAGTATCACGGGGGGGGCCGGCTACGAGCAGTACTTC | CASSITGGAGYEQYF
- | TRBD1 | TRBJ1-1 | TRBV5-6 | TGTGCCAGCAGCCCGGGACAGGGAAGCACTGAAGCTTTCTTT | CASSPGQGSTEAFF
few | - | TRBJ1-2 | TRBV11-2 | TGTGCCAGCAGCTTATATGAGACAGATTACCTCCATGGCTACACCTTC | CASSLYETDYLHGYTF
- | TRBD1 | TRBJ2-1 | TRBV6-5 | TGTGCCAGCAGCCGGGACAGGCGCCTGAACGAGCAGTTCTTC | CASSRDRRLNEQFF
- | - | TRBJ1-6 | TRBV6-1 | TGTGCCAGCGTCGGGCAGGCTTCAAGTTCACCCCTCCACTTT | CASVGQASSSPLHF
- | - | TRBJ1-1 | TRBV10-3 | TGTGCCATCAGTGAGAAACAGGGCGTCACTGAAGCTTTCTTT | CAISEKQGVTEAFF
- | - | TRBJ1-5 | TRBV5-7 | TGTGCCAGCAGCTTGGATCAGCCCCAGCATTTT | CASSLDQPQHF
few | - | TRBJ1-5 | TRBV6-5 | TGTGCCAGCAGTTCGGGGGGACTCGGGGGCAATCAGCCCCAGCATTTT | CASSSGGLGGNQPQHF
- | - | TRBJ2-5 | TRBV29-1 | TGCAGCGTTGAAGATTCGGCGGTCTCGGCCCAGTACTTC | CSVEDSAVSAQYF
once | - | TRBJ2-7 | TRBV11-3 | TGTGCCAGCAGCTTAGGCACCTACGAGCAGTACTTC | CASSLGTYEQYF
once | - | TRBJ1-5 | TRBV11-2 | TGTGCCAGCAGCTTAGTGGGGGAGGGGCCCCAGCATTTT | CASSLVGEGPQHF
- | TRBD1 | TRBJ2-3 | TRBV27 | TGTGCCAGCAGTTGGACAGGACGAAGCACAGATACGCAGTATTTT | CASSWTGRSTDTQYF
once | - | TRBJ2-6 | TRBV29-1 | TGCAGCGTTTGCATACAAAGTCGGGCCAACGTCCTGACTTTC | CSVCIQSRANVLTF
- | - | TRBJ1-1 | TRBV10-2 | TGCGCCAGCAGTGATTCGTTTAACACTGAAGCTTTCTTT | CASSDSFNTEAFF
- | TRBD1 | TRBJ2-7 | TRBV4-3 | TGCGCCAGCAGCCAAGATGGGGGACAGGGTAGCGACGAGCAGTACTTC | CASSQDGGQGSDEQYF
- | TRBD1 | TRBJ2-7 | TRBV7-9 | TGTGCCAGCAGCAAAGCCGGGACAGGGGCCCACGAGCAGTACTTC | CASSKAGTGAHEQYF
- | - | TRBJ1-1 | TRBV19 | TGTGCCAGTAGTTCACAGGAGAAGGTTACTGAAGCTTTCTTT | CASSSQEKVTEAFF
- | TRBD1 | TRBJ2-2 | TRBV27 | TGTGCCAGCAGTTTATCGAGGGGGACAGGGGTCACCGGGGAGCTGTTTTTT | CASSLSRGTGVTGELFF
few | - | TRBJ1-2 | TRBV29-1 | TGCAGCGTCACCGATGGCTACACCTTC | CSVTDGYTF
- | - | TRBJ1-2 | TRBV5-4 | TGTGCCAGCAGCTTGGCGGTCTATGGGGGGCCTGACTATGGCTACACCTTC | CASSLAVYGGPDYGYTF
- | TRBD1 | TRBJ2-3 | TRBV15 | TGTGCCACCAGCACCCGAACCGGGACAGAAAGCACAGATACGCAGTATTTT | CATSTRTGTESTDTQYF
- | - | TRBJ2-7 | TRBV6-5 | TGTGCCAGCAGTTACCCGTTCAACGAGCAGTACTTC | CASSYPFNEQYF
- | - | TRBJ1-1 | TRBV9 | TGTGCCAGCAGCGTAGGTTCTCTGAACACTGAAGCTTTCTTT | CASSVGSLNTEAFF
- | - | TRBJ1-4 | TRBV11-3 | TGTGCCAGCAGCTTCGAAGGGGAAAAACTGTTTTTT | CASSFEGEKLFF
- | - | TRBJ2-1 | TRBV2 | TGTGCCACCCTAATCACCGAGAGGGGATTTCAGGATGAGCAGTTCTTC | CATLITERGFQDEQFF
- | - | TRBJ1-1 | TRBV5-4 | TGTGCCAGCAGCTTGGTTGGGTTCATGAACACTGAAGCTTTCTTT | CASSLVGFMNTEAFF
- | - | TRBJ1-2 | TRBV5-1 | TGCGCCAGCAGCTCCGCTAAGCTTAGCTACACCTTC | CASSSAKLSYTF
- | - | TRBJ2-5 | TRBV7-2 | TGTGCCAGCAGCTTAAATCAGGCAGGCGAGACCCAGTACTTC | CASSLNQAGETQYF
- | - | TRBJ1-1 | TRBV5-6 | TGTGCCAGCAGCTTGGCGTTTCTGGGGGAGAACACTGAAGCTTTCTTT | CASSLAFLGENTEAFF
- | - | TRBJ1-1 | TRBV21-1 | TGTGCCAGCAGCATCCGGGACAGGGGCCCGAACACTGAAGCTTTCTTT | CASSIRDRGPNTEAFF
- | - | TRBJ2-7 | TRBV6-5 | TGTGCCAGCAGTTACATGACCGGCAGGAGGTACGAGCAGTACTTC | CASSYMTGRRYEQYF
- | TRBD1 | TRBJ1-1 | TRBV27 | TGTGCCAGCAGCGGAGTTTATAGACAGGGTGCAGCTCTGGACACTGAAGCTTTCTTT | CASSGVYRQGAALDTEAFF
few | - | TRBJ2-1 | TRBV11-1 | TGTGCCAGCAGCCTAGGACGGGGGAGTCCGTACAATGAGCAGTTCTTC | CASSLGRGSPYNEQFF
medium-sized | TRBD1 | TRBJ1-5 | TRBV7-4 | TGTGCCAGCAGCTTGCACCGGGACAGAGGGCAGCCCCAGCATTTT | CASSLHRDRGQPQHF
- | - | TRBJ2-7 | TRBV11-3 | TGTGCCAGCAGCCCCGGAGAGGGGAGGTTCTACGAGCAGTACTTC | CASSPGEGRFYEQYF
few | TRBD2 | TRBJ2-3 | TRBV28 | TGTGCCAGCAGTTCCCCGGGACTAGCGGGAGAGGCGGATACGCAGTATTTT | CASSSPGLAGEADTQYF
- | - | TRBJ1-4 | TRBV27 | TGTGCCAGCAGTTTAACAGTTTACAATGAAAAACTGTTTTTT | CASSLTVYNEKLFF
once | TRBD1 | TRBJ2-7 | TRBV6-5 | TGTGCCAGCAGTAGTACGACAGGGGGCTGGTACGAGCAGTACTTC | CASSSTTGGWYEQYF
- | - | TRBJ1-2 | TRBV2 | TGTGCCAGCGGACCGAACTATGGCTACACCTTC | CASGPNYGYTF
- | TRBD1 | TRBJ1-5 | TRBV4-1 | TGCGCCAGCAGCATCGACAGGGGTAGCAATCAGCCCCAGCATTTT | CASSIDRGSNQPQHF
- | - | TRBJ2-7 | TRBV7-8 | TGTGCCAGCAGCTTAAACAGGGACTACGAGCAGTACTTC | CASSLNRDYEQYF
medium-sized | - | TRBJ1-2 | TRBV5-6 | TGTGCCAGCAGCTCTGGGGGCTATGGCTACACCTTC | CASSSGGYGYTF